The 27 T cell receptor beta chains reported below all come from one sample, sequenced in a study of T cell responses to AZD1222 COVID-19 vaccine. The assay was immunoSEQ multiplex PCR, and TCRdb's table has in-frame clones only and misses some. This sample yields roughly 150,000 clones, of which about nine tenths are seen a single time; less than 2% belongs to the top ten. The specimen was peripheral blood, collected on day 0 of AZD1222 vaccination. All receptors come from an adult in good health.

The chain combines TRBV19 with TRBJ1-5; D call uncertain. The CDR3 is 14 amino acids. Germline CDR1 LNHDA, CDR2 SQIVND (reference sequence). The V and J ends lost 0 bases and 4 bases respectively, with 7 bases between them. This CDR3 is CASSIESGNQPQHF. CDR3 nucleotides: TGTGCCAGTAGTATAGAGTCTGGAAATCAGCCCCAGCATTTT.

The J gene is TRBJ1-4, the V gene TRBV5-4; tentatively, D is TRBD1 (5 bases). In germline, CDR1 is SGHNT, CDR2 YYREEE (reference sequence). The germline V and J ends were trimmed by 0 bases and 0 bases, with 9 bases remaining between them. The CDR3 runs to 16 residues. CDR3 sequence (DNA): TGTGCCAGCAGCTTGGGACAGCAAGCAACTAATGAAAAACTGTTTTTT. It is translated as CASSLGQQATNEKLFF.

The chain is built from TRBV29-1 and TRBJ2-1, with 10 bases aligning to TRBD2. Per the germline V gene, CDR1 is SQVTM and CDR2 is ANQGSEA. V lost 6 bases and J lost 4; bases outside the gene matches: 6. The CDR3 extends over 14 amino acids. The DNA of the CDR3 is TGCAGCGTACCCGGGACTAGCGTATACAATGAGCAGTTCTTC. Translation gives CSVPGTSVYNEQFF.

This clone has a single count. The chain employs TRBV2 and TRBJ2-7; D is unclear. CDR1 is SNHLY and CDR2 is FYNNEI in the germline V gene. The CDR3 has 13 amino acids. The V end was cut by 7 bases, the J end by 6 bases, with 16 bases between. CDR3 amino acids: CASIRNLDREQYF. CDR3 DNA sequence: TGTGCCAGCATAAGGAATCTAGACCGCGAGCAGTACTTC.

The chain combines TRBV18 with TRBJ1-2; no reliable D call. V was trimmed by 0 bases and J by 7 bases, leaving 15 bases between them. This CDR3 has 15 amino acids. Germline V gives CDR1 KGHSH, CDR2 LQKENI. The CDR3 region has the DNA TGTGCCAGCTCACCACCGGTCATAGTCAGCGGTGGCTACACCTTC. Amino acid sequence: CASSPPVIVSGGYTF.

The chain has TRBV9 and TRBJ2-1; 13 nucleotides match TRBD2. This CDR3 has 17 residues. Germline CDR1 reads SGDLS; CDR2 reads YYNGEE. Losses at the gene ends were 4 bases for V and 7 bases for J; bases not matched to a gene: 11. The CDR3 coding sequence is TGTGCCAGCAGCCCCACTGGACTAGCGGGAGATAAAAATGAGCAGTTCTTC. Translation: CASSPTGLAGDKNEQFF.

V usage is TRBV11-2 and J usage is TRBJ2-5; the D gene could be TRBD1 or TRBD2 (5 bases each). This CDR3 has 14 residues. The V gene's germline CDR1 is SGHAT and CDR2 FQNNGV. Trimming took 0 bases from V and 2 from J, leaving 7 bases between them. CDR3 region: CASSLEWGQETQYF. CDR3 coding DNA: TGTGCCAGCAGCTTAGAATGGGGGCAAGAGACCCAGTACTTC.

This clone was recorded once. V gene TRBV29-1 combines with J gene TRBJ2-6; possible D gene TRBD1, 5 bases. The length of the CDR3 is 14 residues. Germline CDR1 SQVTM, CDR2 ANQGSEA. The germline V and J ends were trimmed by 1 base and 2 bases, with 6 bases remaining between them. CDR3 nucleotides: TGCAGCGTTGAAGGGGGCGCTGGGGCCAACGTCCTGACTTTC. Translation: CSVEGGAGANVLTF.

The V gene is TRBV11-2, the J gene TRBJ1-5; D not resolved. Trimming removed 5 bases from V and 3 bases from J, with 14 bases in between. This CDR3 spans 15 amino acids. CDR1 SGHAT and CDR2 FQNNGV come from the germline V gene. CDR3 in DNA: TGTGCCAGCAGCAATATGCCAAGGCTCAATCAGCCCCAGCATTTT. It is translated as CASSNMPRLNQPQHF.

This chain connects TRBV4-1 to TRBJ1-1, with D tentatively TRBD1 (5 bases). In germline, CDR1 is MGHRA, CDR2 YSYEKL. This CDR3 has 14 residues. V was cut by 0 bases and J by 8 bases, with 13 bases left in between. For the CDR3, the DNA is TGCGCCAGCAGCCAAGATTGGGGGTATGGAGAAGCTTTCTTT. Its protein product is CASSQDWGYGEAFF.

The V call is TRBV21-1, the J call TRBJ1-2; TRBD1 is taken as the D call from the table, unchecked against the DNA. TRBV21-1 is classified as a pseudogene. The CDR3 runs 15 residues. CDR3 protein: CASSIGRDRLYGYTF. The DNA of the CDR3 is TGTGCCAGCAGCATCGGCCGGGACAGGCTTTATGGCTACACCTTC.

The V gene is TRBV28, the J gene TRBJ2-7; tentatively, D is TRBD2 (6 bases). The length of the CDR3 is 15 residues. The V end lost 5 bases, the J end lost 0 bases, and 14 bases lay between the germline ends. Germline loops: CDR1 MDHEN, CDR2 SYDVKM. The CDR3 reads CASSLPGTHSYEQYF. CDR3 nucleotide sequence: TGTGCCAGCAGTCTCCCCGGGACTCACTCCTACGAGCAGTACTTC. Together with reference TRBV28 and TRBJ2-7, the CDR3 gives the full variable domain: DVKVTQSSRYLVKRTGEKVFLECVQDMDHENMFWYRQDPGLGLRLIYFSYDVKMKEKGDIPEGYSVSREKKERFSLILESASTNQTSMYLCASSLPGTHSYEQYFGPGTRLTVT.

This sequence joins TRBV19 and TRBJ2-1; D is possibly TRBD2 (6 bases). V was cut by 5 bases and J by 4 bases, with 12 bases left in between. The CDR3 contains 14 residues. Germline V gene sequence: CDR1 LNHDA, CDR2 SQIVND (reference sequence). This chain's CDR3 is CASSGRILYNEQFF. In DNA, the CDR3 is TGTGCCAGTAGTGGGAGGATACTTTACAATGAGCAGTTCTTC.

The chain employs TRBV14 and TRBJ1-1; 9 bases are a match to TRBD1. Germline V gene data show CDR1 as SGHDN and CDR2 as FVKESK. The junction had 14 bases not matched to a gene; V was cut back by 5 bases and J by 7 bases. CDR3 length: 16 residues. CDR3 region: CASSSGRGQGVFEAFF. The CDR3 coding sequence is TGTGCCAGCAGCTCAGGTCGGGGACAGGGCGTGTTTGAAGCTTTCTTT.

The V and J genes are TRBV18 and TRBJ1-5; perhaps TRBD1 as D (6 bases). V was shortened by 4 bases and J by 0 bases, with 10 bases between the two germline ends. The CDR3 is 15 residues long. The V gene's germline CDR1 is KGHSH and CDR2 LQKENI. The CDR3 DNA reads TGTGCCAGCTCACGGACAGAGTATAGCAATCAGCCCCAGCATTTT. Its protein product is CASSRTEYSNQPQHF. The variable domain in full, with the rest retrieved from reference TRBV18 and TRBJ1-5, is NAGVMQNPRHLVRRRGQEARLRCSPMKGHSHVYWYRQLPEEGLKFMVYLQKENIIDESGMPKERFSAEFPKEGPSILRIQQVVRGDSAAYFCASSRTEYSNQPQHFGDGTRLSIL.

The V call is TRBV27, the J call TRBJ1-1, with D possibly being TRBD1 (5 bases). In germline, CDR1 is MNHEY, CDR2 SMNVEV (reference sequence). V was shortened by 0 bases and J by 0 bases, with 8 bases between the two germline ends. The CDR3 extends over 15 amino acids. For the CDR3, the DNA is TGTGCCAGCAGTTTATCGATACAGGTGAACACTGAAGCTTTCTTT. Its translation: CASSLSIQVNTEAFF.

The chain couples TRBV4-3 to TRBJ2-1; TRBD2 matches at 8 bases. Germline CDR1 is LGHNA and CDR2 is YSLEER. This CDR3 comprises 17 residues. The V gene end was trimmed by 1 base and the J gene end by 0 bases; junction bases not matched to a gene: 5. The CDR3 region is CASSQVAGLASYNEQFF. The CDR3 coding sequence is TGCGCCAGCAGCCAAGTAGCGGGACTCGCCTCCTACAATGAGCAGTTCTTC.

V is TRBV7-2 and J is TRBJ1-6; 7 positions match TRBD1. Germline CDR1 and CDR2: SGHTA and FQGNSA. The J segment lost 4 bases and the V segment lost 3 bases, leaving 6 bases of the junction unmatched. CDR3 length: 16 amino acids. In nucleotides, the CDR3 is TGTGCCAGCAGCTTCTCCGGGACAGTATATAATTCACCCCTCCACTTT. Its translation: CASSFSGTVYNSPLHF.

The chain carries TRBV11-2 and TRBJ1-1, with D unclear. The V gene's germline CDR1 is SGHAT and CDR2 FQNNGV. Deletions cut 2 bases from V and 4 bases from J, with 11 bases between. The CDR3 contains 14 residues. The CDR3 spells CASSLRRGVTEAFF. The DNA of the CDR3 is TGTGCCAGCAGCTTACGGCGCGGTGTCACTGAAGCTTTCTTT.

The chain joins TRBV5-5 to TRBJ2-7, with TRBD1 as a possible D gene (6 bases). The CDR3 spans 15 residues. Germline CDR1 reads SGHKS; CDR2 reads YYEKEE (reference sequence). V lost 2 bases, J lost 2 bases, and 14 bases lay in between. The CDR3 here is CASSLGPTGTYEQYF. The CDR3 DNA is TGTGCCAGCAGCTTAGGGCCGACAGGAACCTACGAGCAGTACTTC.

CDR3 loop: CASSPPTGAGTEAFF. In DNA, the CDR3 is TGTGCCAGCTCACCACCGACAGGGGCTGGCACTGAAGCTTTCTTT. This chain joins TRBV18 and TRBJ1-1; 8 bases align to TRBD1. Losses at the gene ends were 0 bases for V and 4 bases for J; bases not matched to a gene: 4. The V gene's germline CDR1 is KGHSH and CDR2 LQKENI. The CDR3 contains 15 residues.

This chain uses TRBV12-3 or TRBV12-4 with TRBJ1-5, with no clear D. The CDR3 is 12 amino acids. V shed 7 bases and J shed 0 bases, with 4 bases lying between them. In DNA, the CDR3 is TGTGCCAGCAAGAGTAGCAATCAGCCCCAGCATTTT. It translates to CASKSSNQPQHF.

The rearrangement links TRBV10-3 to TRBJ1-1; no clear D. CDR1 and CDR2 from the germline V gene are ENHRY and SYGVKD. This CDR3 comprises 13 residues. Trimming removed 3 bases at V and 3 bases at J, with 8 bases between. The CDR3 DNA reads TGTGCCATCAGTGACCAGGTTGACACTGAAGCTTTCTTT. It specifies CAISDQVDTEAFF.

The chain is built from TRBV3-1 (or the pseudogene TRBV3-2) and TRBJ1-1; D gene unclear. The germline V gene encodes CDR1 LGHDT and CDR2 YNNKEL (reference sequence). V was shortened by 0 bases and J by 1 base, with 9 bases between the two germline ends. The CDR3 is 15 amino acids. CDR3 amino acids: CASSQEGAANTEAFF. For the CDR3, the DNA is TGTGCCAGCAGCCAAGAAGGAGCAGCGAACACTGAAGCTTTCTTT.

The V gene is TRBV13, the J gene TRBJ1-3; D is unclear. The CDR3 is made up of 15 amino acids. The germline V and J ends were trimmed by 1 base and 4 bases, with 11 bases remaining between them. Germline V lookup: CDR1 PRHDT, CDR2 FYEKMQ (reference sequence). CDR3 protein: CASSLDQLVGNTIYF. The DNA for the CDR3 is TGTGCCAGCAGCTTAGACCAGCTTGTCGGAAACACCATATATTTT.

The chain recombines TRBV14 with TRBJ2-3, with D unclear. Germline values: CDR1 SGHDN, CDR2 FVKESK. The CDR3 totals 15 residues. Trimming stripped 3 bases from V and 3 bases from J, with 13 bases between. The CDR3 is CASSHHSPSTDTQYF. The CDR3 nucleotides are TGTGCCAGCAGCCATCATAGCCCCTCAACAGATACGCAGTATTTT.

The rearrangement links TRBV28 to TRBJ1-5; D not certain. The CDR3 has 15 amino acids. V was cut by 3 bases and J by 6 bases, with 15 bases left in between. The V gene's germline CDR1 is MDHEN and CDR2 SYDVKM. The DNA of the CDR3 is TGTGCCAGCAGTTTGCGGGGAGGGTTGGGTCAGCCCCAGCATTTT. Protein: CASSLRGGLGQPQHF.